A selection of T cell receptor beta chains follows, all from one sample in a study of shared clonotypes between healthy human individuals. Repertoires were generated with immunoSEQ multiplex PCR, while TCRdb's copy carries only in-frame clones and drops some. The sample lists roughly 1 million clones, 75% to 80% occurring once. The sequencing sample was made of memory CD4+ T cells from PBMCs. The receptors shown here come from a man aged 18-30 years in good health. Some clones in this sample may be carry-over from other donors' samples. CDR3s include the opening cysteine and the closing phenylalanine or tryptophan. D genes are given only for firm matches. Clone sizes are given selectively: once, few, many, or a class where the clone is expanded.

V gene,J gene,clone size,D gene,CDR3 DNA,CDR3 protein
TRBV5-1,TRBJ1-1,NA,NA,TGCGCCAGCAGCACAACAGGGACGGACACTGAAGCTTTCTTT,CASSTTGTDTEAFF
TRBV28,TRBJ1-1,NA,NA,TGTGCCAGCAGCCCCGGGGGGGGCGGGATCACTGAAGCTTTCTTT,CASSPGGGGITEAFF
TRBV7-3,TRBJ2-3,NA,TRBD2,TGTGCCAGCAGCCAAAGGGCGGGAGGGCTCGCAGATACGCAGTATTTT,CASSQRAGGLADTQYF
TRBV27,TRBJ2-5,NA,TRBD2,TGTGCCAGCAGTTTACGGCCGACTAGCAATTGGCAAGAGACCCAGTACTTC,CASSLRPTSNWQETQYF
TRBV10-3,TRBJ2-5,NA,TRBD2,TGTGCCATCAGTCAGCCCGGGACTAGCGGGAGGGAGACCCAGTACTTC,CAISQPGTSGRETQYF
TRBV2,TRBJ2-5,NA,NA,TGTGCCAGCAGAGGGCTAGTCGAGACCCAGTACTTC,CASRGLVETQYF
TRBV27,TRBJ2-1,NA,NA,TGTGCCAGCAGTCCCGGGGTAGCGGCTAGGATGTACAATGAGCAGTTCTTC,CASSPGVAARMYNEQFF
TRBV5-1,TRBJ2-4,NA,NA,TGCGCCAGCAGCCCGGTTTTGGGAGAAGGCAAAAACATTCAGTACTTC,CASSPVLGEGKNIQYF
TRBV9,TRBJ1-3,NA,NA,TGTGCCAGCAGCGCGCTACAGGAGTCCTTAGGCTCTGGAAACACCATATATTTT,CASSALQESLGSGNTIYF
TRBV4-2,TRBJ1-3,many,NA,TGTGCCAGCAGCCAAGATAAAGTAGATGGATACACCATATATTTT,CASSQDKVDGYTIYF
TRBV27,TRBJ1-5,few,NA,TGTGCCAGCAGTTTGGGGGGGCTGCAGCCCCAGCATTTT,CASSLGGLQPQHF
TRBV7-2,TRBJ2-1,NA,NA,TGTGCCAGCAGCTCCCACGCGGTTACCTACAATGAGCAGTTCTTC,CASSSHAVTYNEQFF
TRBV11-3,TRBJ2-1,few,NA,TGTGCCAGCAGCTTAGGTGGAGAGCAGTTCTTC,CASSLGGEQFF
TRBV28,TRBJ2-7,once,NA,TGTGCCAGCAGACTCACGGGACACCCATACGAGCAGTACTTC,CASRLTGHPYEQYF
TRBV6-6,TRBJ1-4,NA,NA,TGTGCCAGCGGGGGGAGTGAAAAACTGTTTTTT,CASGGSEKLFF
TRBV7-6,TRBJ2-7,few,TRBD2,TGTGCCAGCAGCTTAGTTAGTACCGGGACTAGCACTGGCGAGCAGTACTTC,CASSLVSTGTSTGEQYF
TRBV19,TRBJ1-1,NA,TRBD1,TGTGCCAGTAGCCAACAGGGGACGAACACTGAAGCTTTCTTT,CASSQQGTNTEAFF
TRBV7-9,TRBJ2-2,once,NA,TGTGCCAGCGCGCCGGGGGCGTTAACAACCGGGGAGCTGTTTTTT,CASAPGALTTGELFF
TRBV11-2,TRBJ2-3,NA,NA,TGTGCCAGCAGCCGGGGAAAGGACTTAAGCACAGATACGCAGTATTTT,CASSRGKDLSTDTQYF
TRBV10-3,TRBJ1-5,once,NA,TGTGCCACCCAAGACAGAGTTAGCAATCAGCCCCAGCATTTT,CATQDRVSNQPQHF
TRBV25-1,TRBJ2-6,NA,NA,TGTGCCAGCAGTGCCACTCCAGGGTCTGGGGCCAACGTCCTGACTTTC,CASSATPGSGANVLTF
TRBV5-1,TRBJ1-1,NA,NA,TGCGCCAGCAGCTTGTTCGAGATGAACACTGAAGCTTTCTTT,CASSLFEMNTEAFF
TRBV11-2,TRBJ2-3,NA,NA,TGTGCCAGCAGCCCAGGGGGGGGGATCACAGATACGCAGTATTTT,CASSPGGGITDTQYF
TRBV4-1,TRBJ2-5,NA,NA,TGCGCCAGCAGCCAAGAACCTCCAGGTCAAGAGACCCAGTACTTC,CASSQEPPGQETQYF
TRBV5-1,TRBJ2-3,NA,NA,TGCGCCAGCAGCTTTGGACGGCCTGAAGATACGCAGTATTTT,CASSFGRPEDTQYF
TRBV5-1,TRBJ2-1,once,NA,TGCGCCAGCAGCTTTGCGGGAAGTGAGTTCTACAATGAGCAGTTCTTC,CASSFAGSEFYNEQFF
TRBV5-5,TRBJ2-2,NA,NA,TGTGCCAGCAGCTTGGAGTGGACGTTCACCGGGGAGCTGTTTTTT,CASSLEWTFTGELFF
TRBV7-2,TRBJ1-2,NA,NA,TGTGCCAGCAGCCGGGACGGCGGTGACTATGGCTACACCTTC,CASSRDGGDYGYTF
TRBV23-1,TRBJ2-7,NA,NA,TGCGCCAGCAGTCCCGACGGGCTCCTCTCCTACGAGCAGTACTTC,CASSPDGLLSYEQYF
TRBV4-2,TRBJ2-1,NA,NA,TGTGCCAGCAGCCACCTCAAGGGGGGACTAAACCAAAGAAGCTCCTACAATGAGCAGTTCTTC,CASSHLKGGLNQRSSYNEQFF
TRBV7-2,TRBJ2-1,NA,NA,TGTGCCAGCAGCCTGGCCCACGCTTCCTACAATGAGCAGTTCTTC,CASSLAHASYNEQFF